This is a list of T cell receptor beta chains from one sample in a study of identical twins. TCRdb re-called the 5' RACE reads with MiXCR, one entry per CDR3 protein. Among approximately 190,000 distinct CDR3 sequences listed, about a sixth were seen once. This sample was also put to use in a study of T cells expressing NK-cell markers.

Sequenced material: CD8+ T cells sorted from blood. The receptors derive from a woman between 18 and 30 years old in good health. Each CDR3 is given with its conserved first and last residue. Each record gives: J gene, D gene, clone size, V gene, CDR3 protein, CDR3 DNA. The D gene is left open where the match is weak. Clone size, where shown, is once, few, many, or a class for clones that have expanded.

TRBJ2-1 - few TRBV5-1 CASSSVSNEQFF TGCGCCAGCAGCTCCGTCTCCAATGAGCAGTTCTTC
TRBJ2-7 - - TRBV20-1 CSARFSGHYEQYF TGCAGTGCCAGATTCTCGGGCCACTACGAGCAGTACTTC
TRBJ2-7 TRBD1 - TRBV3-1 CASSQSTGVRYEQYF TGTGCCAGCAGCCAGTCGACAGGGGTGCGATACGAGCAGTACTTC
TRBJ1-2 - few TRBV20-1 CSAMGGAQLGYGYTF TGCAGTGCTATGGGGGGGGCGCAGTTGGGCTATGGCTACACCTTC
TRBJ1-6 - many TRBV6-5 CASSYSMVQGLGSPLHF TGTGCCAGCAGTTACTCGATGGTGCAGGGCCTAGGGTCACCCCTCCACTTT
TRBJ2-3 - few TRBV12-3/TRBV12-4 CASSPPWLARTDTQYF TGTGCCAGCAGCCCCCCGTGGCTAGCGCGAACAGATACGCAGTATTTT
TRBJ2-2 - - TRBV20-1 CSARDRRGNTGELFF TGCAGTGCTAGAGATAGGCGAGGGAACACCGGGGAGCTGTTTTTT
TRBJ2-5 - - TRBV7-6 CASTPREARETQYF TGTGCCAGCACCCCCCGAGAAGCGAGGGAGACCCAGTACTTC
TRBJ2-7 - few TRBV6-2/TRBV6-3 CASTTTRSSSYEQYF TGTGCCAGCACCACGACTAGGTCAAGTTCCTACGAGCAGTACTTC
TRBJ2-3 - many TRBV7-9 CASSLGGTSTDTQYF TGTGCCAGCAGCTTGGGGGGAACTAGCACAGATACGCAGTATTTT
TRBJ2-3 TRBD2 - TRBV9 CASSDPGTSGLTDTQYF TGTGCCAGCAGCGACCCCGGGACTAGCGGACTCACAGATACGCAGTATTTT
TRBJ2-1 - - TRBV9 CASSVGDTEQFF TGTGCCAGCAGCGTAGGGGACACTGAGCAGTTCTTC
TRBJ2-5 - - TRBV7-9 CASSLGPPGETQYF TGTGCCAGCAGCTTAGGCCCACCCGGGGAGACCCAGTACTTC
TRBJ2-1 - few TRBV9 CASSVEQSSYNEQFF TGTGCCAGCAGCGTAGAACAAAGCTCCTACAATGAGCAGTTCTTC
TRBJ1-6 - - TRBV12-3/TRBV12-4 CASSPDKAGANNSPLHF TGTGCCAGCAGTCCCGACAAAGCGGGGGCTAATAATTCACCCCTCCACTTT
TRBJ2-7 - many TRBV12-3/TRBV12-4 CASSLGGLTYEQYF TGTGCCAGCAGTTTAGGGGGACTTACCTACGAGCAGTACTTC
TRBJ2-1 - few TRBV7-9 CASSLGPSDEQFF TGTGCCAGCAGCTTAGGCCCATCCGATGAGCAGTTCTTC
TRBJ2-1 TRBD2 - TRBV19 CASSSKTSGGTDEQFF TGTGCCAGTAGCAGCAAGACTAGCGGGGGGACGGATGAGCAGTTCTTC
TRBJ2-2 - few TRBV20-1 CSARDANTNTGELFF TGCAGTGCTCGGGACGCGAATACGAACACCGGGGAGCTGTTTTTT
TRBJ2-1 TRBD2 few TRBV7-8 CASSRAGGPFHNEQFF TGTGCCAGCAGCCGAGCGGGAGGGCCCTTCCACAATGAGCAGTTCTTC
TRBJ2-5 - few TRBV4-3 CASSQDLVVLPGETQYF TGCGCCAGCAGCCAAGATTTAGTGGTCCTCCCTGGGGAGACCCAGTACTTC
TRBJ2-1 - few TRBV14 CASSELPQGISEQFF TGTGCCAGCAGCGAACTGCCACAAGGGATTTCGGAGCAGTTCTTC
TRBJ2-1 - - TRBV14 CASSHWGLVSYSYNEQFF TGTGCCAGCAGCCACTGGGGGCTAGTCTCGTACTCCTACAATGAGCAGTTCTTC
TRBJ2-7 - - TRBV7-6 CASSLEAGLEQYF TGTGCCAGCAGCTTAGAGGCGGGGCTCGAGCAGTACTTC
TRBJ1-1 - - TRBV6-2/TRBV6-3 CASSSPRDYMNTEAFF TGTGCCAGCAGTTCCCCGCGAGACTATATGAACACTGAAGCTTTCTTT
TRBJ2-5 - - TRBV6-1 CASSEFAPGRKTQYF TGTGCCAGCAGTGAGTTTGCCCCGGGGAGGAAGACCCAGTACTTC
TRBJ2-2 TRBD2 - TRBV3-1 CASSLVDIAGGRNTGELFF TGTGCCAGCAGTCTGGTAGATATAGCGGGAGGCCGAAACACCGGGGAGCTGTTTTTT
TRBJ2-7 TRBD2 - TRBV7-9 CASSPPLTSGSSYEQYF TGTGCCAGCAGCCCCCCCCTTACTAGCGGGAGCTCCTACGAGCAGTACTTC
TRBJ2-7 - - TRBV7-6 CASSLDWGYEQYF TGTGCCAGCAGCTTAGACTGGGGATACGAGCAGTACTTC
TRBJ2-3 - - TRBV30 CAWTLTTDTQYF TGTGCCTGGACCCTAACTACAGATACGCAGTATTTT
TRBJ2-7 - - TRBV10-2 CATAPSGLRPHEQYF TGCGCCACCGCCCCTTCGGGCCTTAGACCCCACGAGCAGTACTTC
TRBJ2-5 TRBD1 - TRBV2 CVSVQGKTQYF TGTGTCTCAGTACAGGGGAAGACCCAGTACTTC
TRBJ2-7 - - TRBV20-1 CSARDGDREGFYEQYF TGCAGTGCTAGAGATGGGGATCGGGAAGGTTTCTACGAGCAGTACTTC
TRBJ2-7 - few TRBV6-1 CASSGTGLEQYF TGTGCCAGCAGTGGTACAGGGCTCGAGCAGTACTTC
TRBJ1-2 TRBD1 - TRBV6-1 CASSSFPTGEGGYTF TGTGCCAGCAGTAGTTTCCCGACAGGGGAGGGGGGCTACACCTTC
TRBJ2-1 TRBD2 - TRBV6-2/TRBV6-3 CASSTYLSGRENEQFF TGTGCCAGCAGTACCTACCTTAGCGGGAGGGAAAATGAGCAGTTCTTC
TRBJ2-1 - many TRBV5-5 CASSTRSAREQFF TGTGCCAGCAGTACGCGTAGCGCTCGTGAGCAGTTCTTC
TRBJ2-5 - - TRBV12-3/TRBV12-4 CASSPTKETQYF TGTGCCAGCAGTCCGACGAAAGAGACCCAGTACTTC
TRBJ2-1 - - TRBV6-5 CASSYGRGNNEQFF TGTGCCAGCAGTTATGGGAGGGGGAACAATGAGCAGTTCTTC
TRBJ2-1 - - TRBV19 CASSIWSNEQFF TGTGCCAGTAGTATATGGTCCAATGAGCAGTTCTTC
TRBJ2-3 TRBD2 few TRBV11-2 CASSPGLAGGIGTDTQYF TGTGCCAGCAGCCCTGGACTAGCGGGAGGGATAGGTACAGATACGCAGTATTTT
TRBJ2-7 - few TRBV10-2 CASSGQEAGGYEQYF TGCGCCAGCAGTGGACAGGAAGCAGGAGGCTACGAGCAGTACTTC
TRBJ1-4 - - TRBV7-9 CASTLFEEKLFF TGTGCCAGCACCCTCTTCGAAGAAAAACTGTTTTTT
TRBJ2-7 - - TRBV7-8 CASSLVERWSSYEQYF TGTGCCAGCAGCTTAGTGGAGCGGTGGAGCTCCTACGAGCAGTACTTC
TRBJ2-3 TRBD2 few TRBV12-3/TRBV12-4 CASSYVAGASTDTQYF TGTGCCAGCAGTTATGTAGCGGGGGCGAGCACAGATACGCAGTATTTT
TRBJ1-2 - - TRBV7-9 CASSLGPQTNYGYTF TGTGCCAGCAGCTTAGGCCCACAGACTAACTATGGCTACACCTTC